One T cell receptor beta chain is described in this entry. CDR1 is SGHTA and CDR2 is FQGNSA in the germline V gene. Trimming took off 3 bases at V and 2 bases at J, with 13 bases between the two ends. The CDR3 runs 15 residues. The data were obtained in a study of blood T cell repertoires in COVID-19. The wider study: Material from acute and convalescent COVID-19 was sourced from the United States, Italy and Spain. The cDNA or gDNA used as material had been derived from T cells, B-cell-depleted T cells, or PBMCs.

Original data processing: Reference gene primer amplification gave nucleated cell count estimates. Profiling relied on immunoSEQ multiplex PCR, and the TCRdb table lists in-frame clones only, not all of them. V and J calls and clone size are as listed in that table; D and trimming were resolved from the DNA. The sample consists of some 150,000 clones, 80% to 90% of them appearing once. This TCR derives from a woman aged 60-75 years with active COVID-19. The genes are TRBV7-2 and TRBJ1-2, with a weak D call TRBD1 (5 bases). The sequenced material came from peripheral blood. Here the CDR3 DNA reads TGTGCCAGCAGCTTTACCCCACAGGAAAACTATGGCTACACCTTC. Translated, it gives CASSFTPQENYGYTF.